Listed below are T cell receptor beta chains from one sample, sequenced in a study of shared clonotypes between healthy human individuals. Repertoires were generated with immunoSEQ multiplex PCR, while TCRdb's copy carries only in-frame clones and drops some. Of roughly 640,000 clones in the sample, about 96% were seen once. Sequences were obtained from naive CD4+ T cells sorted from blood. The receptor set was obtained from a woman younger than 45 in good health. Each CDR3 is given with its conserved first and last residue. A D gene is named only where the DNA matches it firmly. Clone size, where shown, is once, few, many, or a class for clones that have expanded.

clone_size d_call j_call v_call cdr3_aa cdr3_nt
once . TRBJ1-3 TRBV15 CATSRVGGAGNTIYF TGTGCCACCAGCAGAGTGGGGGGGGCTGGAAACACCATATATTTT
. TRBD1 TRBJ2-3 TRBV5-1 CASSPGQGPDTQYF TGCGCCAGCAGCCCGGGACAGGGCCCAGATACGCAGTATTTT
. . TRBJ1-1 TRBV18 CASSPPNKAKGPAFF TGTGCCAGCTCACCCCCTAACAAGGCTAAAGGGCCAGCTTTCTTT
. . TRBJ1-4 TRBV4-2 CASSLLATNEKLFF TGTGCCAGCAGCCTCCTAGCGACTAATGAAAAACTGTTTTTT
. . TRBJ2-7 TRBV5-1 CASSLAGQTYEQYF TGCGCCAGCAGCTTGGCCGGACAAACCTACGAGCAGTACTTC
. . TRBJ2-3 TRBV11-3 CASSTGLPTDTQYF TGTGCCAGCAGCACGGGATTGCCGACAGATACGCAGTATTTT
. . TRBJ1-1 TRBV6-5 CASSYDGNLEAFF TGTGCCAGCAGTTACGACGGGAATCTGGAAGCTTTCTTT
once TRBD2 TRBJ2-7 TRBV29-1 CSVASGRASEQYF TGCAGCGTTGCCAGCGGGAGGGCCTCCGAGCAGTACTTC
. . TRBJ1-1 TRBV27 CASSLQGMNTEAFF TGTGCCAGCAGTTTACAGGGGATGAACACTGAAGCTTTCTTT
. . TRBJ1-5 TRBV7-8 CASSLQSRQFQPQHF TGTGCCAGCAGCTTACAATCCCGCCAATTCCAGCCCCAGCATTTT
once . TRBJ1-2 TRBV5-1 CASSLGQAGDYGYTF TGCGCCAGCAGCTTGGGACAGGCGGGAGACTATGGCTACACCTTC
. TRBD1 TRBJ2-2 TRBV2 CASRGQGAANTGELFF TGTGCCAGCAGGGGACAGGGGGCTGCGAACACCGGGGAGCTGTTTTTT
. . TRBJ2-3 TRBV27 CASSLIAESTDTQYF TGTGCCAGCAGTTTAATTGCGGAGAGCACAGATACGCAGTATTTT
. . TRBJ1-5 TRBV7-3 CASSQDGNQPQHF TGTGCCAGCAGTCAGGACGGCAATCAGCCCCAGCATTTT
. TRBD2 TRBJ2-1 TRBV10-2 CASSSGTSGSGEQFF TGCGCCAGCAGTTCCGGGACTAGCGGGAGTGGGGAGCAGTTCTTC
. . TRBJ2-7 TRBV28 CASSHRPYEQYF TGTGCCAGCAGCCACCGACCCTACGAGCAGTACTTC
. . TRBJ2-3 TRBV9 CASSVVGASTDTQYF TGTGCCAGCAGCGTAGTTGGGGCCAGCACAGATACGCAGTATTTT
. . TRBJ2-7 TRBV5-6 CASSLAGSTGEQYF TGTGCCAGCAGCTTGGCCGGGAGTACCGGCGAGCAGTACTTC
. TRBD1 TRBJ2-1 TRBV11-2 CASSPNRGPYNEQFF TGTGCCAGCAGCCCAAACAGGGGGCCCTACAATGAGCAGTTCTTC
. TRBD1 TRBJ1-2 TRBV7-2 CASSQGLGDRARGYTF TGTGCCAGCAGCCAGGGACTAGGGGACAGGGCCCGTGGCTACACCTTC
. . TRBJ2-3 TRBV30 CAWIRPFTDTQYF TGTGCCTGGATCCGTCCCTTCACAGATACGCAGTATTTT
. . TRBJ1-2 TRBV4-1 CASSQLTREGGYTF TGCGCCAGCAGCCAACTAACCAGGGAAGGGGGCTACACCTTC
. TRBD1 TRBJ1-2 TRBV6-5 CASRTGTYGYTF TGTGCCAGCAGGACAGGGACTTATGGCTACACCTTC
. TRBD2 TRBJ2-3 TRBV27 CASISGTNRFHTQYF TGTGCCAGCATCTCCGGGACTAATAGGTTCCATACGCAGTATTTT
. TRBD1 TRBJ2-1 TRBV5-4 CASSLQGAWNNEQFF TGTGCCAGCAGCTTACAGGGGGCTTGGAACAATGAGCAGTTCTTC
once . TRBJ2-1 TRBV28 CASSPTGGYEQFF TGTGCCAGCAGCCCAACTGGGGGATATGAGCAGTTCTTC
. . TRBJ2-4 TRBV11-2 CASSLAVAKNIQYF TGTGCCAGCAGCTTAGCGGTAGCCAAAAACATTCAGTACTTC
. TRBD1 TRBJ1-4 TRBV25-1 CASSQEPGQGNEKLFF TGTGCCAGCAGTCAGGAACCGGGACAGGGGAATGAAAAACTGTTTTTT
. . TRBJ2-7 TRBV5-1 CASSPRPVTSAKGFAYEQYF TGCGCCAGCAGCCCCCGCCCGGTCACGAGCGCGAAGGGGTTTGCCTACGAGCAGTACTTC
. . TRBJ2-1 TRBV5-1 CASSFSGQVGDGEQFF TGCGCCAGCAGCTTCTCGGGGCAGGTCGGAGATGGTGAGCAGTTCTTC
. TRBD1 TRBJ2-3 TRBV10-2 CASRTGGRDRGTDTQYF TGCGCCAGCAGAACCGGGGGGCGGGACAGGGGCACAGATACGCAGTATTTT
. TRBD1 TRBJ1-3 TRBV5-1 CASSLGQGASAGGNTIYF TGCGCCAGCAGCTTGGGACAGGGGGCCTCTGCTGGTGGAAACACCATATATTTT
once . TRBJ2-7 TRBV28 CASSPDYEQYF TGTGCCAGCAGCCCTGACTACGAGCAGTACTTC
few . TRBJ2-7 TRBV18 CASSPRTAGGASEQYF TGTGCCAGCTCACCCCGCACCGCGGGTGGGGCCTCCGAGCAGTACTTC
. . TRBJ1-2 TRBV5-5 CAAGSPTYGYTF TGTGCCGCTGGGAGCCCGACTTATGGCTACACCTTC
. . TRBJ2-2 TRBV5-1 CASSLAKGNTGELFF TGCGCCAGCAGCTTGGCCAAGGGAAACACCGGGGAGCTGTTTTTT
. . TRBJ2-7 TRBV28 CASSFTVPGEQYF TGTGCCAGCAGTTTTACGGTCCCGGGGGAGCAGTACTTC
. TRBD1 TRBJ2-5 TRBV30 CAWGPRTGSLARRQETQYF TGTGCCTGGGGGCCGCGGACAGGGTCGCTTGCCCGGCGCCAAGAGACCCAGTACTTC
once TRBD2 TRBJ2-3 TRBV5-1 CASSLGLAAQDTQYF TGCGCCAGCAGCTTAGGACTAGCGGCCCAAGATACGCAGTATTTT